These T cell receptor beta chains were read from a single sample in a study of shared clonotypes between healthy human individuals. Clones were sequenced by immunoSEQ multiplex PCR, and TCRdb holds only the in-frame ones, with some missing. Of around 600,000 clones in the sample, roughly 95% were seen once. What was sequenced was naive CD8+ T cells sorted from blood. The receptors derive from a woman aged 25 to 45 in good health. CDR3s include the opening cysteine and the closing phenylalanine or tryptophan. D genes are given only for firm matches. Size is omitted from some rows. Given values are once, few, many or a class for expanded clones.

clone_size,j_call,v_call,d_call,cdr3_aa,cdr3_nt
.,TRBJ2-7,TRBV5-6,.,CASSPSAAYEQYF,TGTGCCAGCAGCCCCTCCGCGGCCTACGAGCAGTACTTC
.,TRBJ1-1,TRBV19,.,CASSIPNMNTEAFF,TGTGCCAGTAGTATCCCAAACATGAACACTGAAGCTTTCTTT
.,TRBJ2-7,TRBV5-5,TRBD2,CASSSRSLAGGYEQYF,TGTGCCAGCAGCTCCAGGAGTCTAGCGGGAGGTTACGAGCAGTACTTC
once,TRBJ2-7,TRBV4-1,TRBD2,CASSQLVREGYEQYF,TGCGCCAGCAGCCAACTGGTGCGGGAGGGGTACGAGCAGTACTTC
.,TRBJ2-3,TRBV9,.,CASSGGAAFTDTQYF,TGTGCCAGCAGCGGAGGTGCAGCGTTCACAGATACGCAGTATTTT
.,TRBJ2-7,TRBV4-2,.,CASSQYTSDSYEQYF,TGTGCCAGCAGCCAATATACATCTGACTCCTACGAGCAGTACTTC
.,TRBJ2-7,TRBV13,.,CASSLGRSYEQYF,TGTGCCAGCAGCCTGGGACGCTCCTACGAGCAGTACTTC
.,TRBJ2-7,TRBV5-1,.,CASSQSSYEQYF,TGCGCCAGCAGCCAGAGCTCCTACGAGCAGTACTTC
.,TRBJ1-4,TRBV4-1,.,CASSHSSEKLFF,TGCGCCAGCAGCCACAGTTCCGAAAAACTGTTTTTT
.,TRBJ2-2,TRBV6-5,.,CASSLGPGTGELFF,TGTGCCAGCAGTTTAGGGCCTGGCACCGGGGAGCTGTTTTTT
once,TRBJ1-5,TRBV10-3,TRBD1,CAITAGTGVQPQHF,TGTGCCATCACCGCAGGGACAGGGGTTCAGCCCCAGCATTTT
.,TRBJ2-7,TRBV30,TRBD1,CAWGNGQGGHEQYF,TGTGCCTGGGGGAACGGACAGGGGGGACACGAGCAGTACTTC
.,TRBJ1-1,TRBV30,.,CAWSVTLRTEAFF,TGTGCCTGGAGTGTGACACTCAGGACTGAAGCTTTCTTT
.,TRBJ2-3,TRBV19,.,CASSIFPAMTDTQYF,TGTGCCAGTAGTATCTTCCCAGCTATGACAGATACGCAGTATTTT
.,TRBJ1-2,TRBV5-1,.,CASSLGVDYGYTF,TGCGCCAGCAGCTTGGGGGTGGACTATGGCTACACCTTC
.,TRBJ2-7,TRBV10-1,TRBD2,CASSGLAVYEQYF,TGCGCCAGCAGTGGACTAGCGGTCTACGAGCAGTACTTC
.,TRBJ2-3,TRBV5-1,TRBD1,CASSLGGTVTDTQYF,TGCGCCAGCAGCTTAGGGGGCACCGTCACAGATACGCAGTATTTT
.,TRBJ1-5,TRBV19,TRBD1,CASSIRDRAQPQHF,TGTGCCAGTAGTATCCGGGACAGGGCTCAGCCCCAGCATTTT
few,TRBJ2-7,TRBV30,.,CAWSMGYEQYF,TGTGCCTGGAGTATGGGGTACGAGCAGTACTTC
.,TRBJ2-3,TRBV28,.,CASSMRTVLGTQYF,TGTGCCAGCAGTATGCGGACCGTGTTGGGTACGCAGTATTTT
.,TRBJ1-4,TRBV11-2,.,CASSWDGSNEKLFF,TGTGCCAGCAGCTGGGACGGATCTAATGAAAAACTGTTTTTT
.,TRBJ2-7,TRBV30,.,CAWAGGGEQYF,TGTGCCTGGGCTGGGGGCGGCGAGCAGTACTTC
once,TRBJ1-1,TRBV9,.,CASNARGGPEAFF,TGTGCCAGCAACGCCCGTGGGGGTCCAGAAGCTTTCTTT
.,TRBJ2-1,TRBV5-1,.,CASSLSDLYNEQFF,TGCGCCAGCAGCTTGTCGGACCTATACAATGAGCAGTTCTTC
.,TRBJ2-7,TRBV28,TRBD2,CASSYAPLAGPSYEQYF,TGTGCCAGCAGTTATGCCCCCCTAGCGGGACCCTCCTACGAGCAGTACTTC
.,TRBJ1-2,TRBV5-4,TRBD1,CASSLWWDSGLYGYTF,TGTGCCAGCAGCTTGTGGTGGGACAGTGGACTCTATGGCTACACCTTC
.,TRBJ2-7,TRBV19,TRBD1,CATRSGTGPYEQYF,TGTGCCACCAGGTCCGGGACAGGGCCCTACGAGCAGTACTTC
.,TRBJ2-7,TRBV4-1,.,CASSQDLQVHEQYF,TGCGCCAGCAGCCAAGATCTCCAGGTCCACGAGCAGTACTTC
.,TRBJ1-2,TRBV19,.,CASSIIQADYGYTF,TGTGCCAGTAGTATTATTCAGGCGGACTATGGCTACACCTTC
.,TRBJ2-7,TRBV28,.,CASSFSAAGIYEQYF,TGTGCCAGCAGTTTTTCAGCGGCAGGGATCTACGAGCAGTACTTC
.,TRBJ2-2,TRBV27,TRBD1,CASSPLLGTGAGELFF,TGTGCCAGCAGCCCTTTACTCGGGACAGGGGCCGGGGAGCTGTTTTTT
few,TRBJ1-5,TRBV10-3,.,CAISESRRDDQPQHF,TGTGCCATCAGTGAGTCGCGCAGGGACGACCAGCCCCAGCATTTT
.,TRBJ2-7,TRBV4-1,.,CASSQGSSEQYF,TGCGCCAGCAGCCAAGGGTCCAGCGAGCAGTACTTC
.,TRBJ2-7,TRBV19,.,CASSNLGAPYEQYF,TGTGCCAGTAGTAATCTAGGGGCCCCCTACGAGCAGTACTTC
.,TRBJ2-7,TRBV27,TRBD2,CASSLLAGGVYEQYF,TGTGCCAGCAGTTTATTAGCGGGAGGGGTCTACGAGCAGTACTTC
.,TRBJ2-7,TRBV19,TRBD1,CASSHQGDSYEQYF,TGTGCCAGTAGTCATCAGGGGGACTCCTACGAGCAGTACTTC
.,TRBJ2-3,TRBV19,TRBD1,CASSGSGTGSSTDTQYF,TGTGCCAGTAGTGGCTCCGGGACAGGGTCTAGCACAGATACGCAGTATTTT